The 28 T cell receptor beta chains presented below share a single source sample, sequenced in a study of naive and memory T cell subsets. An oligonucleotide containing a UMI was ligated to the 3' end of TCR cDNA. Ligated cDNA underwent four rounds of PCR with nested alpha and beta constant region primers and SP2. TCRdb reanalysed the 5' RACE reads using MiXCR and keeps one entry per CDR3 protein. The profile shows tens of thousands of distinct CDR3 sequences, around 7.7% of them singletons. These receptors came from a male donor in good health.

This clonotype was recorded a few times. The chain recombines TRBV7-6 with TRBJ2-7; D not certain. The CDR3 sequence is 12 residues long. The V and J ends lost 7 bases and 6 bases respectively, with 13 bases between them. Germline V gene lookup returns CDR1 SGHVS and CDR2 FNYEAQ. CDR3 sequence (DNA): TGTGCCAGCACCAATATAAGAGGCGAGCAGTACTTC. Translated, it gives CASTNIRGEQYF.

CDR3 sequence (DNA): TGTGCCAGCAGCCAGCCGGGACTAGCCTACACCGGGGAGCTGTTTTTT. It is translated as CASSQPGLAYTGELFF. V usage is TRBV14 and J usage is TRBJ2-2; 9 nucleotides agree with TRBD2. The length of the CDR3 is 16 residues. J was trimmed by 3 bases and V by 3 bases; bases with no gene match: 5. Per the germline V gene, CDR1 is SGHDN and CDR2 is FVKESK.

This clonotype was observed at least ten times. J is TRBJ2-5 and V is TRBV4-1, with TRBD2 identical over 15 bases. Germline V gene sequence: CDR1 MGHRA, CDR2 YSYEKL. V gave up 3 bases and J gave up 4 bases; unmatched junction bases: 6. This CDR3 is 17 amino acids long. CDR3 region: CASSQPPGLAGGETQYF. In DNA form, the CDR3 reads TGCGCCAGCAGCCAGCCGCCGGGACTAGCGGGAGGAGAGACCCAGTACTTC.

This clonotype was observed at least ten times. J is TRBJ2-1 and V is TRBV19; 10 nucleotides align to TRBD2. This CDR3 region has 19 residues. J was trimmed by 3 bases and V by 2 bases; bases with no gene match: 13. Germline V lookup: CDR1 LNHDA, CDR2 SQIVND (reference sequence). DNA for the CDR3: TGTGCCAGTAGTATAAAAGGACGTAGCGGGGGGTCCTTCTACAATGAGCAGTTCTTC. Protein sequence: CASSIKGRSGGSFYNEQFF.

This clonotype has ten or more counts. The CDR3 loop is CASSTVGTDTQYF. The CDR3 DNA reads TGTGCCAGCAGCACTGTGGGCACAGATACGCAGTATTTT. The genes are TRBV27 and TRBJ2-3; D not resolved. Germline-derived CDR1 and CDR2 are MNHEY and SMNVEV (reference sequence). V gave up 6 bases and J gave up 1 base, with 8 bases separating them. CDR3 length equals 13 residues.

Ten or more counts support this clonotype. V usage is TRBV6-1 and J usage is TRBJ2-2, with 8 bases matching TRBD2. Germline V CDR1 and CDR2: MNHNS, SASEGT. V was clipped by 8 bases and J by 2 bases; unmatched bases: 7. The length of the CDR3 is 15 residues. This chain's CDR3 is CASGRGRHNTGELFF. In DNA form, the CDR3 reads TGTGCCAGCGGGCGCGGGAGGCATAACACCGGGGAGCTGTTTTTT.

In DNA form, the CDR3 reads TGCAGTGCTAGAGGGCCCTCCCCACAAGAGACCCAGTACTTC. It encodes CSARGPSPQETQYF. V usage is TRBV20-1 and J usage is TRBJ2-5, with no clear D. V was clipped by 1 base and J by 2 bases, with 11 bases between them. Germline CDR1 and CDR2: DFQATT and SNEGSKA (reference sequence). There are 14 residues in the CDR3.

Many counts were recorded for this clonotype. The genes are TRBV29-1 and TRBJ2-1; 10 bases agree with TRBD2. V gave up 2 bases and J gave up 12 bases; unmatched junction bases: 7. Per germline, CDR1 SQVTM and CDR2 ANQGSEA. The CDR3 length is 13 residues. This CDR3 reads CSVEWASGRGQFF. CDR3 DNA sequence: TGCAGCGTTGAATGGGCTAGCGGGAGAGGGCAGTTCTTC.

This clonotype was counted ten times or more. This chain joins TRBV29-1 and TRBJ2-3, with 11 bases aligning to TRBD2. The CDR3 consists of 15 residues. V shed 7 bases and J 6 bases; nucleotides not matched to a gene: 12. The germline V gene has CDR1 SQVTM and CDR2 ANQGSEA. CDR3 sequence (DNA): TGCAGCGCCGGCCCCCTAGCGGGAGGTTTGGATACGCAGTATTTT. Translating gives CSAGPLAGGLDTQYF.

This clonotype was recorded many times. This chain uses TRBV7-9 with TRBJ2-1; the match to TRBD1 covers 12 bases. Germline V CDR1 and CDR2: SEHNR, FQNEAQ (reference sequence). With V trimmed by 5 bases and J by 0 bases, 8 bases remained unmatched. This CDR3 comprises 18 residues. CDR3 coding DNA: TGTGCCAGCAGCCCGGGACAGGGGGCGAGACTCTCCTACAATGAGCAGTTCTTC. This sequence encodes CASSPGQGARLSYNEQFF.

This chain joins TRBV20-1 and TRBJ1-5; D perhaps matches TRBD1 (6 bases). The CDR3 contains 14 residues. V was trimmed by 0 bases and J by 4 bases, leaving 10 bases between them. Germline assignment: CDR1 DFQATT and CDR2 SNEGSKA (reference sequence). CDR3: CSARDQGHNQPQHF. The CDR3 coding sequence is TGCAGTGCTAGAGATCAGGGGCATAATCAGCCCCAGCATTTT.

This clonotype turned up a few times. This chain links TRBV19 with TRBJ1-6; 7 positions agree with TRBD1. The V gene end was trimmed by 2 bases and the J gene end by 10 bases; junction bases not matched to a gene: 5. CDR3 length: 14 residues. Germline-derived CDR1 and CDR2 are LNHDA and SQIVND (reference sequence). The CDR3 coding sequence is TGTGCCAGTAGTATATCCAGGGGGGAATCACCCCTCCACTTT. Its protein is CASSISRGESPLHF. Full variable domain (remainder filled in from reference TRBV19 and TRBJ1-6): DGGITQSPKYLFRKEGQNVTLSCEQNLNHDAMYWYRQDPGQGLRLIYYSQIVNDFQKGDIAEGYSVSREKKESFPLTVTSAQKNPTAFYLCASSISRGESPLHFGNGTRLTVT.

The J gene is TRBJ1-3, the V gene TRBV5-4, with a possible D match to TRBD1 (6 bases). CDR3 size: 15 residues. Per germline, CDR1 SGHNT and CDR2 YYREEE (reference sequence). V gave up 0 bases and J gave up 1 base, with 8 bases separating them. As DNA, the CDR3 is TGTGCCAGCAGCTTGGGAGGACAGTCTGGAAACACCATATATTTT. It codes for CASSLGGQSGNTIYF.

This clonotype was seen more than once but under ten times. J is TRBJ2-7 and V is TRBV27; 11 bases match TRBD1. Germline loops: CDR1 MNHEY, CDR2 SMNVEV (reference sequence). V shed 4 bases and J 5 bases; nucleotides not matched to a gene: 1. The CDR3 has 13 residues. The CDR3: CASSWTGGDEQYF. CDR3 sequence (DNA): TGTGCCAGCAGTTGGACAGGGGGCGACGAGCAGTACTTC.

There are many counts of this clonotype. The gene calls are TRBV6-5 and TRBJ2-7; maybe TRBD1 (6 bases). Germline CDR1 is MNHEY and CDR2 is SVGAGI. The CDR3 covers 13 residues. V shed 2 bases and J shed 3 bases, with 8 bases lying between them. CDR3 sequence: CASSYRDNYEQYF. Written as DNA, the CDR3 is TGTGCCAGCAGTTACCGGGACAACTACGAGCAGTACTTC.

This clonotype appeared many times. J is TRBJ2-5 and V is TRBV4-2; 11 bases map to TRBD1. The V and J ends lost 5 bases and 1 base, in that order; junction bases with no gene match: 6. Germline V gene data show CDR1 as LGHNA and CDR2 as YNFKEQ. The CDR3 contains 16 residues. In DNA, the CDR3 is TGTGCCAGCAGCAAAACCGGGACAGGGGGCCAAGAGACCCAGTACTTC. Residues: CASSKTGTGGQETQYF.

This clonotype was seen repeatedly, ten times or more. The CDR3 DNA reads as TGCAGCGTTGGCGGCAGGGGGGAGGATACGCAGTATTTT. It codes for CSVGGRGEDTQYF. The rearrangement joins TRBV29-1 to TRBJ2-3; TRBD1 might be the D (7 bases). From germline, CDR1 is SQVTM and CDR2 ANQGSEA. V lost 4 bases to trimming and J lost 6 bases, with 14 bases between them. CDR3 length equals 13 residues.

The V gene is TRBV19, the J gene TRBJ2-1, with TRBD1 matching over 9 bases. Germline V CDR1 and CDR2: LNHDA, SQIVND (reference sequence). The V segment lost 6 bases and the J segment 3 bases; nucleotides outside the gene matches: 9. There are 16 residues in the CDR3. Here the CDR3 reads CASSTYRDRVYNEQFF. For the CDR3, the DNA is TGTGCCAGTAGCACATACCGGGACAGGGTCTACAATGAGCAGTTCTTC.

This clonotype was counted many times. The V gene is TRBV15, the J gene TRBJ2-1, with TRBD2 matching over 11 bases. Germline lookup yields CDR1 LNHNV and CDR2 YYDKDF (reference sequence). With 1 base clipped from V and 9 bases from J, the junction kept 5 bases outside the gene matches. The length of the CDR3 is 15 residues. The CDR3 spells CATSRGTSGWGEQFF. As DNA, the CDR3 is TGTGCCACCAGCAGAGGGACTAGCGGGTGGGGTGAGCAGTTCTTC.

The V and J genes are TRBV6-5 and TRBJ2-1, with 10 bases fitting TRBD2. V lost 2 bases, J lost 8 bases, and 9 bases stayed unmatched. Germline lookup yields CDR1 MNHEY and CDR2 SVGAGI. CDR3 size: 16 residues. CDR3 amino acids: CASSYRLAGAGDEQFF. In nucleotides, the CDR3 is TGTGCCAGCAGTTACCGGCTAGCGGGGGCGGGGGATGAGCAGTTCTTC.

At least ten counts were recorded for this clonotype. The genes are TRBV6-1 and TRBJ2-3; D remains unclear. Germline lookup yields CDR1 MNHNS and CDR2 SASEGT. This CDR3 is 13 amino acids long. The V and J ends lost 1 base and 2 bases respectively, with 4 bases between them. DNA of the CDR3: TGTGCCAGCAGTGAAGGTCTCACAGATACGCAGTATTTT. Its translation is CASSEGLTDTQYF.

There are many counts of this clonotype. This rearrangement joins TRBV6-6 to TRBJ2-3, with 9 bases aligning to TRBD2. V dropped 8 bases and J dropped 0; count of bases not matched to a gene: 18. Germline V gene lookup returns CDR1 MNHNY and CDR2 SVGAGI (reference sequence). The CDR3 consists of 19 residues. CDR3 nucleotide sequence: TGTGCCAGCCTCGATCCCCTGGGGGTAGCGGGAGCGAGCACAGATACGCAGTATTTT. The encoded protein is CASLDPLGVAGASTDTQYF.

In its sample, this clonotype was seen a few times. The chain joins TRBV6-5 to TRBJ2-1; TRBD2 matches 9 bases. The V segment lost 3 bases and the J segment 8 bases; nucleotides outside the gene matches: 11. The CDR3 totals 16 residues. Germline-derived CDR1 and CDR2 are MNHEY and SVGAGI. CDR3 nucleotides: TGTGCCAGCAGTTATGGGGGACTAGCTAGGGTCCATGAGCAGTTCTTC. Protein: CASSYGGLARVHEQFF.

This clonotype was observed many times. This chain uses TRBV5-6 with TRBJ2-1; D call uncertain. V was clipped by 0 bases and J by 2 bases, with 3 bases between them. The CDR3 extends over 13 amino acids. The V gene's germline CDR1 is SGHDT and CDR2 YYEEEE. For the CDR3, the DNA is TGTGCCAGCAGCTTGGGGACCTACAATGAGCAGTTCTTC. As protein: CASSLGTYNEQFF.

The genes are TRBV6-5 and TRBJ1-1; 8 bases agree with TRBD1. The CDR3 is made up of 13 amino acids. Germline CDR1 is MNHEY and CDR2 is SVGAGI. V was clipped by 6 bases and J by 6 bases; unmatched bases: 6. The chain's CDR3 is CASRRTGSPEAFF. In DNA form, the CDR3 reads TGTGCCAGCAGGCGGACAGGGAGTCCTGAAGCTTTCTTT.

This clonotype was seen many times. V gene TRBV21-1 combines with J gene TRBJ2-1; the D segment call TRBD2 is taken from the table without a DNA check. TRBV21-1 has pseudogene status. The length of the CDR3 is 18 residues. The CDR3 here is CASSKVVWVAGGYNEQFF. The CDR3 nucleotides are TGTGCCAGCAGCAAAGTAGTCTGGGTCGCGGGGGGTTACAATGAGCAGTTCTTC.

This clonotype was observed many times. The chain uses TRBV28 and TRBJ2-5; D is undetermined. CDR3 size: 13 residues. From germline, CDR1 is MDHEN and CDR2 SYDVKM. Deletions cut 2 bases from V and 2 bases from J, with 6 bases between. The CDR3 sequence is CASSLNAQETQYF. CDR3 in DNA: TGTGCCAGCAGTTTAAACGCACAAGAGACCCAGTACTTC. The whole variable domain, remainder taken from reference TRBV28 and TRBJ2-5, is DVKVTQSSRYLVKRTGEKVFLECVQDMDHENMFWYRQDPGLGLRLIYFSYDVKMKEKGDIPEGYSVSREKKERFSLILESASTNQTSMYLCASSLNAQETQYFGPGTRLLVL.

This clonotype was seen more than once but under ten times. This chain uses TRBV2 with TRBJ1-4; 11 bases fit TRBD1. This CDR3 is 15 amino acids long. Germline CDR1 is SNHLY and CDR2 is FYNNEI. V shed 8 bases and J 8 bases; nucleotides not matched to a gene: 10. The CDR3 nucleotides are TGTGCCAGCTCGGGACAGGGGGTGGGAAAAGAAAAACTGTTTTTT. Protein: CASSGQGVGKEKLFF.